A single sample is the source of the 18 T cell receptor beta chains below, sequenced in a study of cytotoxic CD8 clonotypes in ibrutinib-treated CLL (dated by TCRdb to 2020 to 2022). This specimen's time point label, interpreted: 12 months on ibrutinib. The library was produced with the immunoSEQ multiplex PCR assay. This immuneACCESS table, as held by TCRdb, lists in-frame sequences with V and J called but not all clones. Of the missing ones, under half trace to an unresolved V gene in checked studies; the others have no known cause. This sample holds approximately 45,000 clones; under 75% were observed only once. 10% to 15% of the sample is held by the ten biggest clonotypes. The sequences come from PBMCs, collected after 12 months of ibrutinib treatment. All receptors derive from a human donor with chronic lymphocytic leukemia.

This clone was seen a handful of times. The chain combines TRBV2 with TRBJ1-2; D gene unclear. The germline V gene encodes CDR1 SNHLY and CDR2 FYNNEI. V lost 6 bases and J lost 0, with 17 bases in between. This CDR3 has 16 amino acids. CDR3: CASRTELGAPNYGYTF. CDR3 bases: TGTGCCAGCAGAACAGAGCTGGGAGCCCCTAACTATGGCTACACCTTC.

The V and J genes are TRBV7-9 and TRBJ2-7, with TRBD1 as a possible D gene (5 bases). Deletions cut 2 bases from V and 4 bases from J, with 9 bases between. This CDR3 comprises 13 residues. Germline-derived CDR1 and CDR2 are SEHNR and FQNEAQ (reference sequence). CDR3 residues: CASSLSTEYEQYF. The DNA for the CDR3 is TGTGCCAGCAGCTTATCGACAGAATACGAGCAGTACTTC.

This clone was counted a few times. The chain has TRBV4-1 and TRBJ1-4; TRBD1 might be the D (6 bases). Trimming removed 3 bases at V and 4 bases at J, with 9 bases between. Germline CDR1 is MGHRA and CDR2 is YSYEKL. There are 14 residues in the CDR3. Here the CDR3 DNA reads TGCGCCAGCAGCCATCAGGGGTATAATGAAAAACTGTTTTTT. This codes for CASSHQGYNEKLFF.

The CDR3 spells CASSSGRGRPRDSPLHF. The CDR3 nucleotides read TGTGCCAGCAGCTCAGGCAGGGGGCGGCCGAGGGATTCACCCCTCCACTTT. This chain connects TRBV5-8 to TRBJ1-6; TRBD1 aligns across 8 bases. The CDR3 contains 17 residues. The V gene end was trimmed by 3 bases and the J gene end by 8 bases; junction bases not matched to a gene: 13. Germline loops: CDR1 SGHTS, CDR2 YDEGEE.

Comment on this clone: The junction departs from the called germline gene at one end, perhaps through a read error. In DNA form, the CDR3 reads TGTGCCATCAGTGACCACCCCCCCACAGGGATTTCGTATGGCTACACCTTC. This translates into CAISDHPPTGISYGYTF. The V and J genes are TRBV6-1 and TRBJ1-2; D perhaps matches TRBD1 (6 bases). The CDR3 loop spans 17 amino acids. Germline loops: CDR1 MNHNS, CDR2 SASEGT.

The gene calls are TRBV7-6 and TRBJ2-7; D perhaps matches TRBD2 (5 bases). The CDR3 contains 18 residues. Trimming took 1 base from V and 1 from J, leaving 20 bases between them. From germline, CDR1 is SGHVS and CDR2 FNYEAQ. CDR3 in DNA: TGTGCCAGCAGCTTAGGACCGGGGAGAAGTGTTGGGTCCTACGAGCAGTACTTC. Translation: CASSLGPGRSVGSYEQYF.

The V call is TRBV15, the J call TRBJ2-3; 8 bases align to TRBD2. CDR1 LNHNV and CDR2 YYDKDF come from the germline V gene (reference sequence). This CDR3 comprises 15 residues. The trim removed 11 bases at V and 4 bases at J, leaving 14 bases unmatched. The CDR3 nucleotides read TGTGCCGGAGCACCGGGACTAGGGGCCTCAGATACGCAGTATTTT. As protein: CAGAPGLGASDTQYF.

The chain combines TRBV10-1 with TRBJ2-7; D uncertain. There are 13 residues in the CDR3. Germline V CDR1 and CDR2: WNHNN, SYGVQD (reference sequence). V was trimmed by 4 bases and J by 2 bases, leaving 9 bases between them. CDR3 residues: CASSVNPAYEQYF. The CDR3 DNA reads as TGCGCCAGCAGTGTAAACCCGGCCTACGAGCAGTACTTC.

The chain is built from TRBV6-5 and TRBJ2-6; no definite D call. Trimming shortened V by 7 bases and J by 1 base, and 8 bases separated the two germline ends. This CDR3 spans 14 amino acids. The V gene's germline CDR1 is MNHEY and CDR2 SVGAGI. As DNA, the CDR3 is TGTGCCAGCACCGTCCTTTCTGGGGCCAACGTCCTGACTTTC. Amino acid sequence: CASTVLSGANVLTF.

The CDR3 DNA reads as TGTGCCAGCAGCTTGGGACAGGGGGCCCTAGGCTACACCTTC. Its translation: CASSLGQGALGYTF. The rearrangement uses TRBV5-4 and TRBJ1-2; TRBD1 matches at 10 bases. Germline V gives CDR1 SGHNT, CDR2 YYREEE (reference sequence). This CDR3 contains 14 residues. Germline trimming cut 0 bases from V and 8 bases from J; bases unmatched to any gene: 4.

The V gene is TRBV11-3, the J gene TRBJ2-3; TRBD2 agrees at 7 bases. The CDR3 has 15 amino acids. Germline CDR1 is SGHNT and CDR2 is YENEEA. The V segment lost 3 bases and the J segment 2 bases; nucleotides outside the gene matches: 5. The DNA of the CDR3 is TGTGCCAGCAGCTTGTGGGGGGGACTCACAGATACGCAGTATTTT. Translating gives CASSLWGGLTDTQYF.

The chain couples TRBV6-1 to TRBJ2-6, with D perhaps assigned TRBD1 or TRBD2 (5 bases each). The CDR3 is made up of 17 amino acids. Germline V lookup: CDR1 MNHNS, CDR2 SASEGT. V gave up 4 bases and J gave up 0 bases, with 13 bases separating them. The CDR3 is CASSVPGRRSGANVLTF. The CDR3 DNA sequence: TGTGCCAGCAGTGTACCGGGACGCCGCTCTGGGGCCAACGTCCTGACTTTC.

The gene calls are TRBV11-3 and TRBJ2-1; 10 bases map to TRBD2. CDR3 length: 15 amino acids. V was clipped by 4 bases and J by 4 bases; unmatched bases: 4. The V gene's germline CDR1 is SGHNT and CDR2 YENEEA. DNA for the CDR3: TGTGCCAGCAGCTCTCTAGCGGGGGTATACAATGAGCAGTTCTTC. Its translation: CASSSLAGVYNEQFF.

The chain recombines TRBV5-1 with TRBJ2-7; D is possibly TRBD1 (6 bases). V was pared by 3 bases and J by 4 bases, with 17 bases between. The CDR3 runs 15 residues. Germline V gives CDR1 SGHRS, CDR2 YFSETQ. The CDR3 sequence: CASSYNPGHRYEQYF. CDR3 DNA: TGCGCCAGCAGCTATAACCCGGGACACAGATACGAGCAGTACTTC. The full variable domain, in which reference TRBV5-1 and TRBJ2-7 provide the parts outside the CDR3, is KAGVTQTPRYLIKTRGQQVTLSCSPISGHRSVSWYQQTPGQGLQFLFEYFSETQRNKGNFPGRFSGRQFSNSRSEMNVSTLELGDSALYLCASSYNPGHRYEQYFGPGTRLTVT.

The chain has TRBV7-2 and TRBJ1-2, with unresolved D. Trimming stripped 1 base from V and 4 bases from J, with 22 bases between. Per the germline V gene, CDR1 is SGHTA and CDR2 is FQGNSA. This CDR3 is 18 amino acids long. The CDR3 nucleotides read TGTGCCAGCAGCTTAGGGGCAACGGCGGACCTCCGGGGCTATGGCTACACCTTC. Translated, it gives CASSLGATADLRGYGYTF.

In this sample, this clone is medium-sized. The chain is built from TRBV14 and TRBJ2-7; D unresolved. The CDR3 sequence is 16 residues long. The ends were cut back, 0 bases at V and 4 bases at J, with 16 bases in the middle. Germline-derived CDR1 and CDR2 are SGHDN and FVKESK. Here the CDR3 DNA reads TGTGCCAGCAGCCAAGAGGACGCTATCTCGCATTACGAGCAGTACTTC. Amino acid sequence: CASSQEDAISHYEQYF.

The CDR3 region is CSAEKLAEQFF. For the CDR3, the DNA is TGCAGTGCGGAAAAGCTGGCTGAGCAGTTCTTC. The chain has TRBV20-1 and TRBJ2-1, with D unclear. The ends were cut back, 6 bases at V and 9 bases at J, with 12 bases in the middle. CDR1 is DFQATT, CDR2 SNEGSKA, per germline (reference sequence). The CDR3 sequence is 11 residues long.

V gene TRBV18 combines with J gene TRBJ1-4; D remains ambiguous. The CDR3 runs to 15 residues. The germline V gene encodes CDR1 KGHSH and CDR2 LQKENI. Trimming took off 8 bases at V and 4 bases at J, with 17 bases between the two ends. In nucleotides, the CDR3 is TGTGCCAGCACCTTAGACCGTAGCAGTAATGAAAAACTGTTTTTT. This translates into CASTLDRSSNEKLFF.